Only a few counts were recorded for the clone carrying this TCR beta chain. What it binds is unknown. This sample's TCRbeta library carried unique molecular identifier barcodes. TCRdb reanalysed the PCR reads using MiXCR and keeps one entry per CDR3 protein. The repertoire holds 350,000 to 500,000 distinct CDR3 sequences, with approximately 41% as singletons. These data are taken from a study of T-cell reconstitution after alpha-beta-depleted transplantation in children. CDR1 and CDR2 (germline): LNHDA, SQIVND (reference sequence). With 10 bases removed from V and 13 bases from J, the gap between germline ends came to 16 bases. The CDR3 covers 11 residues. Study-level points and caveats: Some patients' high day-60 TCRbeta diversity was attributed to recipient cells surviving conditioning. Expanded graft clones, several hundred of them, were reportedly the source of alpha-beta T cells about two months after transplant. One year after transplant, T-cell counts and diversity came mostly from newly produced T cells.

The chain links TRBV19 to TRBJ2-2; D unclear. Source: PBMCs, taken before TCRalphabeta/CD19-depleted stem cell transplant. The receptor was derived from a girl aged 2-10 years with aplastic anemia, due to receive a stem cell transplant. The CDR3 bases are TGTGCCATAGACGACGGCTCTGGGCTGTTTTTT. Residues: CAIDDGSGLFF.